Below, 18 T cell receptor beta chains from the same sample are listed, as sequenced in a study of blood T cell repertoires in COVID-19. Using immunoSEQ multiplex PCR, the repertoire was profiled, and TCRdb retains in-frame clones only, with some absent. The sample includes 95,000 to 120,000 clones, approximately 90% of them seen just once. Input material: peripheral blood. These TCRs come from a woman between 50 and 59 years old with acute or convalescent COVID-19.

The genes are TRBV28 and TRBJ1-3, with D unclear. The CDR3 extends over 12 amino acids. Trimming pared 7 bases from V and 8 bases from J, leaving 12 bases between. In germline, CDR1 is MDHEN, CDR2 SYDVKM. CDR3 in amino acids: CASNHPADTIYF. Written as DNA, the CDR3 is TGTGCCAGCAACCACCCCGCGGACACCATATATTTT.

The chain couples TRBV19 to TRBJ1-1, with a weak D call TRBD1 (5 bases). Trimming cost V 8 bases and J 3 bases, with 19 bases left between them. Per the germline V gene, CDR1 is LNHDA and CDR2 is SQIVND (reference sequence). The CDR3 consists of 15 residues. Here the CDR3 DNA reads TGTGCCAGTCAACTGGGCGAGGGGAGGTACACTGAAGCTTTCTTT. As protein: CASQLGEGRYTEAFF.

This chain joins TRBV5-1 and TRBJ2-3, with 8 bases fitting TRBD1. Germline V gives CDR1 SGHRS, CDR2 YFSETQ. The CDR3 runs to 14 residues. The ends lost 4 bases at V and 3 bases at J; junction bases unmatched: 4. DNA of the CDR3: TGCGCCAGCAGCCTAGGGACAGGTACAGATACGCAGTATTTT. Protein: CASSLGTGTDTQYF. Variable domain in full (rest from reference TRBV5-1 and TRBJ2-3): KAGVTQTPRYLIKTRGQQVTLSCSPISGHRSVSWYQQTPGQGLQFLFEYFSETQRNKGNFPGRFSGRQFSNSRSEMNVSTLELGDSALYLCASSLGTGTDTQYFGPGTRLTVL.

J is TRBJ1-1 and V is TRBV5-1; D remains ambiguous. The CDR3 spans 16 residues. Trimming took off 4 bases at V and 3 bases at J, with 19 bases between the two ends. Germline CDR1 is SGHRS and CDR2 is YFSETQ. The CDR3 spells CASSVVGRGFDTEAFF. The CDR3 coding sequence is TGCGCCAGCAGCGTTGTGGGCCGGGGTTTCGACACTGAAGCTTTCTTT.

This clone was observed a single time. The chain recombines TRBV30 with TRBJ2-5, with 12 bases matching TRBD2. Germline V CDR1 and CDR2: GTSNPN, SVGIG (reference sequence). The CDR3 sequence is 13 residues long. V gave up 4 bases and J gave up 4 bases; unmatched junction bases: 1. CDR3 in amino acids: CAWTGLAGETQYF. CDR3 DNA: TGTGCCTGGACGGGACTAGCGGGAGAGACCCAGTACTTC.

The chain couples TRBV24-1 to TRBJ2-1, with 11 bases aligning to TRBD2. The CDR3 extends over 16 amino acids. J was trimmed by 7 bases and V by 5 bases; bases with no gene match: 9. Germline CDR1 and CDR2: KGHDR and SFDVKD. The CDR3 DNA reads TGTGCCACCAGTGGTTCCGGGACTAGCGGTGGAAATGAGCAGTTCTTC. Its translation is CATSGSGTSGGNEQFF.

The chain combines TRBV5-1 with TRBJ1-2; no definite D call. Between the trimmed V and J ends, which lost 3 bases and 4 bases, there was a span of 13 bases. Germline values: CDR1 SGHRS, CDR2 YFSETQ. CDR3 size: 14 residues. The CDR3 nucleotides are TGCGCCAGCAGCTCCAGGTCCAGGTCCTATGGCTACACCTTC. Translation gives CASSSRSRSYGYTF.

This chain connects TRBV7-9 to TRBJ2-7; TRBD1 matches 7 bases. The ends lost 0 bases at V and 2 bases at J; junction bases unmatched: 7. CDR1 is SEHNR, CDR2 FQNEAQ, per germline (reference sequence). This CDR3 has 16 amino acids. CDR3 sequence reads: CASSLAPRQGTYEQYF. The CDR3 DNA is TGTGCCAGCAGCTTAGCTCCTCGACAGGGAACCTACGAGCAGTACTTC.

CDR3 DNA: TGTGCCAGCAGCGTCCAAGGGACAGTACAATCACCCCTCCACTTT. This codes for CASSVQGTVQSPLHF. The chain has TRBV9 and TRBJ1-6, with 7 bases lining up with TRBD1. J gave up 10 bases and V 2 bases, and 9 bases lay outside the gene matches. The CDR3 length is 15 residues. Germline CDR1 SGDLS, CDR2 YYNGEE.

V is TRBV13 and J is TRBJ1-2; 7 bases match TRBD1. This CDR3 is built from 14 residues. Germline V CDR1 and CDR2: PRHDT, FYEKMQ (reference sequence). After removal of 6 bases from V and 4 bases from J, the junction contained 8 bases not matched to a gene. The CDR3 sequence: CASSRDREGYGYTF. Written as DNA, the CDR3 is TGTGCCAGCAGTCGTGACAGGGAAGGCTATGGCTACACCTTC.

For the CDR3, the DNA is TGTGCCAGCAGTTTAGAAGGGCGGGGTGAAAAACTGTTTTTT. Translating it yields CASSLEGRGEKLFF. The gene calls are TRBV27 and TRBJ1-4; no definite D call. The ends were cut back, 2 bases at V and 7 bases at J, with 11 bases in the middle. Germline-derived CDR1 and CDR2 are MNHEY and SMNVEV (reference sequence). This CDR3 comprises 14 residues.

V is TRBV5-1 and J is TRBJ2-7; TRBD1 matches 7 bases. The trim removed 4 bases at V and 5 bases at J, leaving 9 bases unmatched. The CDR3 sequence is 14 residues long. Germline loops: CDR1 SGHRS, CDR2 YFSETQ. The CDR3 spells CASSRTRQGNEQYF. Written as DNA, the CDR3 is TGCGCCAGCAGCCGAACGAGACAGGGCAACGAGCAGTACTTC.

V and J are TRBV19 and TRBJ2-7, with TRBD2 matching 10 bases. CDR1 is LNHDA and CDR2 is SQIVND in the germline V gene (reference sequence). This CDR3 is built from 14 residues. The V and J ends lost 7 bases and 1 base, in that order; junction bases with no gene match: 4. The CDR3 loop reads CASTASGSSYEQYF. In DNA, the CDR3 is TGTGCCAGTACCGCTAGCGGGAGTTCCTACGAGCAGTACTTC.

This chain joins TRBV11-2 and TRBJ1-2; the match to TRBD1 covers 7 bases. This CDR3 contains 14 residues. The germline V gene has CDR1 SGHAT and CDR2 FQNNGV. J was trimmed by 8 bases and V by 0 bases; bases with no gene match: 6. The CDR3 loop is CASSLDKDRVGYTF. The CDR3 nucleotides are TGTGCCAGCAGCTTAGATAAAGACAGGGTGGGCTACACCTTC. The full variable domain, its missing parts supplied by reference TRBV11-2 and TRBJ1-2, is EAGVAQSPRYKIIEKRQSVAFWCNPISGHATLYWYQQILGQGPKLLIQFQNNGVVDDSQLPKDRFSAERLKGVDSTLKIQPAKLEDSAVYLCASSLDKDRVGYTFGSGTRLTVV.

The rearrangement links TRBV9 to TRBJ1-1; 7 nucleotides align to TRBD1. The V gene end was trimmed by 4 bases and the J gene end by 3 bases; junction bases not matched to a gene: 9. There are 15 residues in the CDR3. Germline lookup yields CDR1 SGDLS and CDR2 YYNGEE. In DNA, the CDR3 is TGTGCCAGCAGCCCCCGAACCGGGACAGACACTGAAGCTTTCTTT. It encodes CASSPRTGTDTEAFF.

The gene calls are TRBV6-5 and TRBJ2-1, with D maybe TRBD1 (5 bases). Germline V lookup: CDR1 MNHEY, CDR2 SVGAGI. V was clipped by 5 bases and J by 7 bases, with 15 bases between them. The CDR3 contains 14 residues. CDR3 DNA: TGTGCCAGCAGTAGAACAGGTTTCTATAATGAGCAGTTCTTC. Residues: CASSRTGFYNEQFF.

This clone was counted a single time. The V gene is TRBV3-1 (or the pseudogene TRBV3-2), the J gene TRBJ2-1; TRBD1 matches 9 bases. The CDR3 consists of 14 residues. V trimming: 3 bases; J trimming: 15 bases; junction bases outside the gene matches: 12. Germline V CDR1 and CDR2: LGHDT, YNNKEL (reference sequence). The CDR3 region is CASSQTGQGLNRFF. In nucleotides, the CDR3 is TGTGCCAGCAGCCAGACGGGACAGGGCCTTAACCGGTTCTTC.

This clone has just one count. The chain carries TRBV6-5 and TRBJ1-2; 9 nucleotides match TRBD1. Trimming took 6 bases from V and 5 from J; bases not matched to a gene: 10. Germline lookup yields CDR1 MNHEY and CDR2 SVGAGI. The CDR3 totals 15 residues. The CDR3 is CASRTSGQGKYGYTF. The CDR3 coding sequence is TGTGCCAGCAGGACCTCTGGACAGGGGAAGTATGGCTACACCTTC.